The 16 T cell receptor beta chains below all came from one sample that was sequenced in a study of T cells in Graves' hyperthyroidism and ophthalmopathy. RNA transcripts were the template for amplifying TCR beta CDR3 regions. HTBI primers were used for first-round RT-PCR of the TCR CDR3. TCRdb re-called the multiplex PCR reads with MiXCR, one entry per CDR3 protein. The sample lists 500,000 to 650,000 distinct CDR3 sequences, 46% seen once, with about two fifths in the top ten. The specimen was peripheral blood or thyroid tissue (not recorded which). These receptors originate from an adult woman with Graves' disease, either hyperthyroidism or ophthalmopathy (not recorded which).

The chain combines TRBV24-1 with TRBJ1-5; no clear D. V was clipped by 3 bases and J by 4 bases, with 6 bases between them. This CDR3 has 13 amino acids. The germline V gene has CDR1 KGHDR and CDR2 SFDVKD. CDR3 sequence (DNA): TGTGCCACCAGTGATCCGCGGAATCAGCCCCAGCATTTT. This translates into CATSDPRNQPQHF.

The table lists this clonotype with a few counts. The chain employs TRBV5-6 and TRBJ2-5, with TRBD1 identical over 9 bases. This CDR3 spans 18 amino acids. CDR1 SGHDT and CDR2 YYEEEE come from the germline V gene. Trimming at V came to 3 bases and at J to 8 bases, leaving 20 bases not matched to a gene. The CDR3 loop is CASSSPNALDRGADTQYF. The CDR3 nucleotides read TGTGCCAGCAGCTCGCCCAACGCCTTGGACAGGGGCGCCGATACCCAGTACTTC.

The sample holds one count of this clonotype. V usage is TRBV12-3 or TRBV12-4 and J usage is TRBJ1-1; tentatively, D is TRBD1 (6 bases). V dropped 5 bases and J dropped 1 base, with 11 bases sitting between them. The CDR3 runs 14 residues. The CDR3 DNA sequence: TGTGCCAGCAGTCTCCAGGGGTGGAACACTGAAGCTTTCTTT. Its translation: CASSLQGWNTEAFF.

This sequence joins TRBV29-1 and TRBJ2-2; 7 bases fit TRBD2. Losses at the gene ends were 8 bases for V and 4 bases for J; bases not matched to a gene: 7. The CDR3 has 13 residues. Germline lookup yields CDR1 SQVTM and CDR2 ANQGSEA. The CDR3 loop is CSLRASGTGELFF. The DNA for the CDR3 is TGCAGCTTGCGGGCTAGCGGCACCGGGGAGCTGTTTTTT.

This clonotype was observed many times. The chain employs TRBV2 and TRBJ2-7, with TRBD1 matching 7 bases. From germline, CDR1 is SNHLY and CDR2 FYNNEI. V was clipped by 5 bases and J by 3 bases; unmatched bases: 10. There are 15 residues in the CDR3. In DNA form, the CDR3 reads TGTGCCAGCAGTCGACCGACAGGGCAGGACTACGAGCAGTACTTC. Its translation: CASSRPTGQDYEQYF.

V gene TRBV12-3 or TRBV12-4 combines with J gene TRBJ2-7; D is tentatively TRBD1 or TRBD2 (5 bases each). V lost 3 bases and J lost 2, with 14 bases in between. This CDR3 spans 15 amino acids. CDR3: CASSFRGAATYEQYF. As DNA, the CDR3 is TGTGCCAGCAGTTTTAGAGGGGCCGCTACCTACGAGCAGTACTTC.

The gene calls are TRBV29-1 and TRBJ1-1; a weak D match, TRBD1 (5 bases). This CDR3 is 12 amino acids long. Trimming pared 5 bases from V and 11 bases from J, leaving 18 bases between. From germline, CDR1 is SQVTM and CDR2 ANQGSEA. The CDR3 DNA sequence: TGCAGCGTTCCTCAACCTGCAGGGTTGGCTTTCTTT. Translating gives CSVPQPAGLAFF.

This clonotype turned up a few times. V usage is TRBV24-1 and J usage is TRBJ1-1; D ambiguous. Trimming left V 4 bases short and J 5 bases short, with 7 bases between. Germline assignment: CDR1 KGHDR and CDR2 SFDVKD. The CDR3 extends over 12 amino acids. The CDR3 DNA reads as TGTGCCACCAGTGACCAGGATACTGAAGCTTTCTTT. Translated: CATSDQDTEAFF.

This chain uses TRBV10-3 with TRBJ1-2; D remains ambiguous. Germline V lookup: CDR1 ENHRY, CDR2 SYGVKD. The length of the CDR3 is 17 residues. V was shortened by 6 bases and J by 4 bases, with 24 bases between the two germline ends. CDR3 sequence reads: CAIRDPLRTEAFYGYTF. The DNA of the CDR3 is TGTGCCATCAGGGATCCCTTGAGGACTGAAGCTTTCTATGGCTACACCTTC.

The V gene is TRBV29-1, the J gene TRBJ1-1; weak D call: TRBD1 (6 bases). The CDR3 length is 14 residues. Between the trimmed V and J ends, which lost 7 bases and 4 bases, there was a span of 19 bases. Germline V lookup: CDR1 SQVTM, CDR2 ANQGSEA. The CDR3 DNA reads TGCAGCGCAGTAACACAGGGATGGAGCACTGAAGCTTTCTTT. This translates into CSAVTQGWSTEAFF.

CDR3 protein: CASSSTGGSNTEAFF. For the CDR3, the DNA is TGTGCCAGCAGCTCCACCGGGGGGTCGAACACTGAAGCTTTCTTT. The chain links TRBV7-3 to TRBJ1-1, with D possibly matching TRBD1 (5 bases). The germline gives CDR1 SGHTA, CDR2 FQGTGA. V was clipped by 4 bases and J by 1 base, with 13 bases between them. There are 15 residues in the CDR3. The variable domain in full, with the rest retrieved from reference TRBV7-3 and TRBJ1-1, is GAGVSQTPSNKVTEKGKYVELRCDPISGHTALYWYRQSLGQGPEFLIYFQGTGAADDSGLPNDRFFAVRPEGSVSTLKIQRTERGDSAVYLCASSSTGGSNTEAFFGQGTRLTVV.

This clonotype was counted many times. The chain recombines TRBV6-2 or TRBV6-3 with TRBJ2-7; 7 bases line up with TRBD2. The CDR3 totals 14 residues. The junction had 4 bases not matched to a gene; V was cut back by 2 bases and J by 3 bases. Per germline, CDR1 MNHEY and CDR2 SVGEGT. Written as DNA, the CDR3 is TGTGCCAGCAGTTACCGGGACTACGGCTACGAGCAGTACTTC. Translating gives CASSYRDYGYEQYF.

This clonotype was seen at least ten times. The chain is built from TRBV2 and TRBJ1-6; TRBD1 might be the D (5 bases). Trimming removed 0 bases from V and 6 bases from J, with 9 bases in between. CDR1 and CDR2 from the germline V gene are SNHLY and FYNNEI. The CDR3 consists of 15 residues. The CDR3 loop reads CASSEAPGSNSPLHF. The CDR3 nucleotides are TGTGCCAGCAGTGAAGCACCAGGGAGTAATTCACCCCTCCACTTT.

This chain's CDR3 is CASSKGQGVVPEQYF. DNA of the CDR3: TGTGCCAGCAGCAAAGGACAGGGAGTTGTTCCCGAGCAGTACTTC. The V gene is TRBV7-2, the J gene TRBJ2-7; 8 nucleotides match TRBD1. The CDR3 is made up of 15 amino acids. V dropped 5 bases and J dropped 6; count of bases not matched to a gene: 12. Germline V CDR1 and CDR2: SGHTA, FQGNSA.

The chain uses TRBV28 and TRBJ2-1; 9 positions agree with TRBD2. Germline V gene data show CDR1 as MDHEN and CDR2 as SYDVKM. This CDR3 comprises 16 residues. V lost 5 bases and J lost 4; bases outside the gene matches: 9. This CDR3 reads CASSPLSGRMYNEQFF. The DNA for the CDR3 is TGTGCCAGCAGTCCCTTGAGCGGGAGGATGTACAATGAGCAGTTCTTC.

This chain uses TRBV7-9 with TRBJ2-5; 8 nucleotides line up with TRBD1. Losses at the gene ends were 6 bases for V and 9 bases for J; bases not matched to a gene: 9. Germline V gene sequence: CDR1 SEHNR, CDR2 FQNEAQ (reference sequence). The length of the CDR3 is 13 residues. The chain's CDR3 is CASSQTGAGAQYF. DNA for the CDR3: TGTGCCAGCAGTCAGACAGGGGCTGGGGCCCAGTACTTC.